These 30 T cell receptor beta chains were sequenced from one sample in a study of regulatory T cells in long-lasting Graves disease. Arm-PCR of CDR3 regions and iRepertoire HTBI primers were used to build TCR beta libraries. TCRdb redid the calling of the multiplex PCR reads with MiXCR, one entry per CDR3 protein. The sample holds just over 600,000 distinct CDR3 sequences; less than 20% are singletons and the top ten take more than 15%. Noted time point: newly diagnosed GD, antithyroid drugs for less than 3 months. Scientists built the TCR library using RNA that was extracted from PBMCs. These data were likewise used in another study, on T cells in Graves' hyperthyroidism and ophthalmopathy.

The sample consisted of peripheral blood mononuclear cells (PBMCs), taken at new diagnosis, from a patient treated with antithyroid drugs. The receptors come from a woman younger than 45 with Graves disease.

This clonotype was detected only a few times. The CDR3 reads CASSVMGRDEQYF. The CDR3 nucleotides are TGTGCCAGTAGCGTGATGGGGCGGGACGAGCAGTACTTC. This chain links TRBV19 with TRBJ2-7, with D perhaps assigned TRBD1 or TRBD2 (5 bases each). V lost 6 bases and J 5 bases, leaving 14 bases between the germline ends. CDR1 and CDR2 (germline): LNHDA, SQIVND (reference sequence). The CDR3 is 13 amino acids. The variable domain in full, completed from reference TRBV19 and TRBJ2-7, reads DGGITQSPKYLFRKEGQNVTLSCEQNLNHDAMYWYRQDPGQGLRLIYYSQIVNDFQKGDIAEGYSVSREKKESFPLTVTSAQKNPTAFYLCASSVMGRDEQYFGPGTRLTVT.

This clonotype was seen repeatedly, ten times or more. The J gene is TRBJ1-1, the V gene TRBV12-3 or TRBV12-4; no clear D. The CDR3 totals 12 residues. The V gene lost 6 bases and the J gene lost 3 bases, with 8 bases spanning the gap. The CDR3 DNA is TGTGCCAGCAGCCGACTCGACACTGAAGCTTTCTTT. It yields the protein CASSRLDTEAFF.

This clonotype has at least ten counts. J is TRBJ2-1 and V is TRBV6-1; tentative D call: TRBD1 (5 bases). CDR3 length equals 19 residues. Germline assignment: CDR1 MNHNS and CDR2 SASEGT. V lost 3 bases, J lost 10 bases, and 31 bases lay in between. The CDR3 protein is CASSEDHNMVGRGRGEQFF. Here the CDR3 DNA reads TGTGCCAGCAGTGAGGACCACAACATGGTCGGAAGGGGAAGGGGAGAGCAGTTCTTC.

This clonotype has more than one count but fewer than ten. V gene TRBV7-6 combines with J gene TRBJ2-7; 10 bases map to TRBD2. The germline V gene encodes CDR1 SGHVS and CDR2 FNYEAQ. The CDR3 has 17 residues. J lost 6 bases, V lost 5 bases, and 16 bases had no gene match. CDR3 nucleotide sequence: TGTGCCAGCAGCCCCCGGGCTAGCGGGGGCCTTTTTCGCGAGCAGTACTTC. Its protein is CASSPRASGGLFREQYF.

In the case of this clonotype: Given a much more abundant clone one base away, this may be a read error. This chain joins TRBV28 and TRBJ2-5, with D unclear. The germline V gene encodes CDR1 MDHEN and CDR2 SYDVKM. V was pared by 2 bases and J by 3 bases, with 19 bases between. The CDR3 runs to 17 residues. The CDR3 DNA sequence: TGTGCCAGCAGTTTAGGGAACCATTTGTTTAGGGAAGAGACCCAGTACTTC. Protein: CASSLGNHLFREETQYF.

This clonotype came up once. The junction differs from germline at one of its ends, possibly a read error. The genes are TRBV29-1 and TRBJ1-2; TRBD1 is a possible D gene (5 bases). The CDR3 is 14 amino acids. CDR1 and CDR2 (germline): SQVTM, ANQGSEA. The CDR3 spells CSVEIAGPSSPYAF. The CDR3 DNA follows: TGCAGCGTTGAAATCGCAGGGCCGTCCTCGCCCTATGCCTTC.

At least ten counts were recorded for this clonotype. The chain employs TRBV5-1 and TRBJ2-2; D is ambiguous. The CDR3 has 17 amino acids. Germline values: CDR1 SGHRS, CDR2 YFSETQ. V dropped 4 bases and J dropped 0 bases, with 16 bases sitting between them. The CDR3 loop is CASSKARSDANTGELFF. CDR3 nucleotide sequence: TGCGCCAGCAGCAAAGCCCGATCTGACGCGAACACCGGGGAGCTGTTTTTT.

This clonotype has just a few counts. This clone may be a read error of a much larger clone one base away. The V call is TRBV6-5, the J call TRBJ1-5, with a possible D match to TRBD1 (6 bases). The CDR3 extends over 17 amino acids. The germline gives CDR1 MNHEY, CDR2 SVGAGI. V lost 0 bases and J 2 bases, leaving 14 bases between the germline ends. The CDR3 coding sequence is TGTGCCAGCAGTTACTCGGGGGGGGGCGGTGGCAATCAGCCCCAGCATTTT. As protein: CASSYSGGGGGNQPQHF.

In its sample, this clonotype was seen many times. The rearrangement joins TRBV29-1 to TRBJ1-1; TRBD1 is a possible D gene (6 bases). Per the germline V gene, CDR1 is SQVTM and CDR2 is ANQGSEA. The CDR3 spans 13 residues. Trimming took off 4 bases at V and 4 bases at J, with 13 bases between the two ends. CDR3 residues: CSVAQGGATEAFF. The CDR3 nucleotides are TGCAGCGTTGCCCAAGGGGGGGCCACTGAAGCTTTCTTT.

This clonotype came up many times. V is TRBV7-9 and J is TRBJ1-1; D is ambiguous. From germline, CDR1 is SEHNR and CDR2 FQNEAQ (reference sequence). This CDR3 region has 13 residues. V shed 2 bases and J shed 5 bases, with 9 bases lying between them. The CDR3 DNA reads TGTGCCAGCAGCTTATCAACCGGTACTGAAGCTTTCTTT. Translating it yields CASSLSTGTEAFF.

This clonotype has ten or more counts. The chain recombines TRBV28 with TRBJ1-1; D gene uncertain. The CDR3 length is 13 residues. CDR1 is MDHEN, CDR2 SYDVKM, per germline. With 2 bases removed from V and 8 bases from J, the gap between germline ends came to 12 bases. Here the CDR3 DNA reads TGTGCCAGCAGTTTACCCATCGGATTAGAAGCTTTCTTT. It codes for CASSLPIGLEAFF. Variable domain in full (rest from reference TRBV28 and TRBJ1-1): DVKVTQSSRYLVKRTGEKVFLECVQDMDHENMFWYRQDPGLGLRLIYFSYDVKMKEKGDIPEGYSVSREKKERFSLILESASTNQTSMYLCASSLPIGLEAFFGQGTRLTVV.

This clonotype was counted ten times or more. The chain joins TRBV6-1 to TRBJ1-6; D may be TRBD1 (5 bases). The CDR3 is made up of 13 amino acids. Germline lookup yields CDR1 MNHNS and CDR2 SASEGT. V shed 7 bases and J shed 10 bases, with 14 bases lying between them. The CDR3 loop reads CASTGTGGSPLHF. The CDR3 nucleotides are TGTGCCAGCACAGGGACGGGGGGATCACCCCTCCACTTT.

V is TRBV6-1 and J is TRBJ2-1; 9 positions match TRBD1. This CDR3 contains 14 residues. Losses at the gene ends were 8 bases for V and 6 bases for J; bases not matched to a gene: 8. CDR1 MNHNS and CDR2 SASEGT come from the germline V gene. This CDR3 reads CASAGQGVFNEQFF. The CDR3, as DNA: TGTGCCAGCGCGGGACAGGGCGTTTTCAATGAGCAGTTCTTC.

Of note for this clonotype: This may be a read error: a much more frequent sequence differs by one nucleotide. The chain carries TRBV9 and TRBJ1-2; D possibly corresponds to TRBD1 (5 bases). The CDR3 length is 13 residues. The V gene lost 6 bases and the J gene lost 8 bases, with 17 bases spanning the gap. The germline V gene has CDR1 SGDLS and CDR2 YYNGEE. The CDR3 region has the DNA TGTGCCAGCATTAGGGACCTCCACGGAGGCTACACCTTC. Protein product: CASIRDLHGGYTF.

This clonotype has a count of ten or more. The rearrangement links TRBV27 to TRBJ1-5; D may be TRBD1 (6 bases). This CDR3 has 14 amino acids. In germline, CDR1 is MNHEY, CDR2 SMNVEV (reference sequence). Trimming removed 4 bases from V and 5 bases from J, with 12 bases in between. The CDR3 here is CASSYGGPYQPQHF. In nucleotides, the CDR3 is TGTGCCAGCAGTTACGGGGGCCCCTATCAGCCCCAGCATTTT.

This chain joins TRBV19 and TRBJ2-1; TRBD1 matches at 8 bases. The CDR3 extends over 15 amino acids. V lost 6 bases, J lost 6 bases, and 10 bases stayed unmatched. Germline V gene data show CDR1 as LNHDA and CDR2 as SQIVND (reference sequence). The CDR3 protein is CASRAPGQGVNEQFF. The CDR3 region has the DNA TGTGCCAGTAGGGCACCCGGACAGGGTGTCAATGAGCAGTTCTTC.

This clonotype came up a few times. The DNA for the CDR3 is TGTGCCAGCTCACCCTCAGGGGCCATGGGCACTGAAGCTTTCTTT. Translated, it gives CASSPSGAMGTEAFF. The rearrangement uses TRBV18 and TRBJ1-1, with D possibly being TRBD1 (6 bases). CDR3 length: 15 amino acids. V lost 3 bases, J lost 4 bases, and 15 bases lay in between. Germline V gives CDR1 KGHSH, CDR2 LQKENI.

The CDR3: CASSPEGSGYNEQFF. DNA of the CDR3: TGCGCCAGCAGTCCTGAAGGTAGCGGATACAATGAGCAGTTCTTC. The chain has TRBV10-1 and TRBJ2-1; D possibly corresponds to TRBD2 (6 bases). Germline CDR1 and CDR2: WNHNN and SYGVQD (reference sequence). The CDR3 contains 15 residues. With 5 bases removed from V and 4 bases from J, the gap between germline ends came to 15 bases.

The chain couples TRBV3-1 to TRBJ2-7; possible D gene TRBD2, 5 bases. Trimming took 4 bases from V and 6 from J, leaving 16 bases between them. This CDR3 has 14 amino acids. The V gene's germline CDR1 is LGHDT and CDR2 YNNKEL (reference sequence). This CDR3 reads CASSLSLGVLEQYF. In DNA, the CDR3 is TGTGCCAGCAGCCTCAGCCTGGGAGTTCTCGAGCAGTACTTC.

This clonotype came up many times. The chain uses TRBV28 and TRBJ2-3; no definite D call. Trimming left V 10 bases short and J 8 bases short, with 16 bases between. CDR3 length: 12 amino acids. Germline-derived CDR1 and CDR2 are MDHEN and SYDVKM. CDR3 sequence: CATSGPIGTQYF. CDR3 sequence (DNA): TGTGCCACCTCTGGGCCGATCGGTACGCAGTATTTT.

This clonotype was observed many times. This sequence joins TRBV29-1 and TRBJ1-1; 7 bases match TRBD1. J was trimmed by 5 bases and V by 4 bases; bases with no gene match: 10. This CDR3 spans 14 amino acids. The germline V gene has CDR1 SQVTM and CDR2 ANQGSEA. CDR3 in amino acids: CSVGLGQGGTEAFF. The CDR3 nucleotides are TGCAGCGTTGGATTGGGTCAGGGGGGGACTGAAGCTTTCTTT.

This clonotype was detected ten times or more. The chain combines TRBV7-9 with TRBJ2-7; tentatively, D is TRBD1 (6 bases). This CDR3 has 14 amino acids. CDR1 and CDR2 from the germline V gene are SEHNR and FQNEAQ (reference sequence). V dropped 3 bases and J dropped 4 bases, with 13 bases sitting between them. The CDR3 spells CASSFSDGQYEQYF. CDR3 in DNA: TGTGCCAGCAGCTTTAGTGACGGACAGTACGAGCAGTACTTC.

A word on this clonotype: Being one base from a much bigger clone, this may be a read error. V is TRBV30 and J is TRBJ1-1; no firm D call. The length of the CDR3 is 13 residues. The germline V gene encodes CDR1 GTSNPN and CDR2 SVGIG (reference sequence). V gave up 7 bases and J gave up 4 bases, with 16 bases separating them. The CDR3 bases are TGTGCCTTGAGAGACGGCCTTGGCACTGAAGCTTTCTTT. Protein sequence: CALRDGLGTEAFF.

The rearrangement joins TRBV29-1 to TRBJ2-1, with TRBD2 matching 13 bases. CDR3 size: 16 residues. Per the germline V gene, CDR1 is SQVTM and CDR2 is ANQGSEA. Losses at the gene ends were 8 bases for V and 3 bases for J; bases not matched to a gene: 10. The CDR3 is CSHRTSGSKGYNEQFF. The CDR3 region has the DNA TGCAGCCACAGGACTAGCGGGAGTAAGGGCTACAATGAGCAGTTCTTC.

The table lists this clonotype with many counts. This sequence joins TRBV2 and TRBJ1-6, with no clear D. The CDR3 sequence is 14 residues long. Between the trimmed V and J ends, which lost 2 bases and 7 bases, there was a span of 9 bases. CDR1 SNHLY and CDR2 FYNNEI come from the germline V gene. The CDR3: CASSERLLNSPLHF. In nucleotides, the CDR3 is TGTGCCAGCAGTGAACGTCTGCTCAATTCACCCCTCCACTTT.

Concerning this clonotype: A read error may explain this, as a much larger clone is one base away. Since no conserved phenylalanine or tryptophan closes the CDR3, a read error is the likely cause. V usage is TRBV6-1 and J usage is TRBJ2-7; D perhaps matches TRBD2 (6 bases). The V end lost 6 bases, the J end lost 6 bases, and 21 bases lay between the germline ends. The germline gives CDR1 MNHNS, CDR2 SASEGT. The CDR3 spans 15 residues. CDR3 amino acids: CASSRKGLLPIEQYL. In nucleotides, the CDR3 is TGTGCCAGCAGCCGGAAGGGACTCCTTCCGATCGAGCAGTACCTC.

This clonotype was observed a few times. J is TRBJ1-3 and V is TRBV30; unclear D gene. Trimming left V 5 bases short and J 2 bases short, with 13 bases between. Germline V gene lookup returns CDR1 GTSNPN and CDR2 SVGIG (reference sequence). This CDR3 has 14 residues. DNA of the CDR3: TGTGCCTGGGCGCCGGGAGTTACTGGAAACACCATATATTTT. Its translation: CAWAPGVTGNTIYF.

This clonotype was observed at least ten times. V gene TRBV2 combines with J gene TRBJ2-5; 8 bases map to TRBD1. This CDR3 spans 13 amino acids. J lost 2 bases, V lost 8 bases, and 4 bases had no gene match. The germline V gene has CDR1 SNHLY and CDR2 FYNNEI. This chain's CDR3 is CASERDRQETQYF. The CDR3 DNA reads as TGTGCCAGCGAACGGGACAGGCAAGAGACCCAGTACTTC.

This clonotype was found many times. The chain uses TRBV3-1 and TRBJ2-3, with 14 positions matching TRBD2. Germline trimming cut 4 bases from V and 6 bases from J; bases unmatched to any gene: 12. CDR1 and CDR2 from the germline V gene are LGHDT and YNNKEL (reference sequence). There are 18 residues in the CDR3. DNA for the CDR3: TGTGCCAGCAGCCGCCGCCCGGGACTAGCGGGAGTCGGCGATACGCAGTATTTT. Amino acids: CASSRRPGLAGVGDTQYF.

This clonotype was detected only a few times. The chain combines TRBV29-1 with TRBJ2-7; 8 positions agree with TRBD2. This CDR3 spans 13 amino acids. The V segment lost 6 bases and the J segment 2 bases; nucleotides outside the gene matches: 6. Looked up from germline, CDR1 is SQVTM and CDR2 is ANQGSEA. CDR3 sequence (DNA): TGCAGCGTCCGGGAGGGGGGGGCCTACGAGCAGTACTTC. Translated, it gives CSVREGGAYEQYF.